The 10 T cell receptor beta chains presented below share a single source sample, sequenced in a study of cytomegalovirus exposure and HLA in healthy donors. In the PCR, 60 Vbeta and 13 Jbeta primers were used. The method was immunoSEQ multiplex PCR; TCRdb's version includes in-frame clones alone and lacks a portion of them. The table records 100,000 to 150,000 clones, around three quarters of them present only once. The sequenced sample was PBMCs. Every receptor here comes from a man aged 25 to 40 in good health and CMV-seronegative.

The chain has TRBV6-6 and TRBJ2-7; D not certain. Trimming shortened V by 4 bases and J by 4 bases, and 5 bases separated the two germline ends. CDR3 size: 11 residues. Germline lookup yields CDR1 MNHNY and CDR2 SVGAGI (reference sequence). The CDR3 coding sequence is TGTGCCAGCAGTTCTATTTACGAGCAGTACTTC. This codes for CASSSIYEQYF.

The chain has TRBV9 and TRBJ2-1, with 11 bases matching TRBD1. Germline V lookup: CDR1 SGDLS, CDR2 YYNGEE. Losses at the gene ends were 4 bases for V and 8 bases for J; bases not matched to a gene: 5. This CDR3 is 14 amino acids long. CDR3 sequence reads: CASSLGDRGDEQFF. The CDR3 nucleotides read TGTGCCAGCAGCCTTGGGGACAGGGGGGATGAGCAGTTCTTC.

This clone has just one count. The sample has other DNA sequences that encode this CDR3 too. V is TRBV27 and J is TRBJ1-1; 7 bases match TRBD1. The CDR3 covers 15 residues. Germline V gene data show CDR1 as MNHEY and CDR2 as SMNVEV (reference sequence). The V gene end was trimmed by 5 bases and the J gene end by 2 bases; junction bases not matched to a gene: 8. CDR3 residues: CASSRPGTVNTEAFF. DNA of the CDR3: TGTGCCAGCAGTCGCCCCGGGACAGTTAACACTGAAGCTTTCTTT.

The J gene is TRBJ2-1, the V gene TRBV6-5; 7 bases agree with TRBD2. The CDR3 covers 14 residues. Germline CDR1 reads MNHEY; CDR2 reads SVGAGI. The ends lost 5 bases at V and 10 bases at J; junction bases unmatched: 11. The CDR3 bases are TGTGCCAGCAGTCCCGGGACTATCGCCGCGGAGCAGTTCTTC. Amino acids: CASSPGTIAAEQFF.

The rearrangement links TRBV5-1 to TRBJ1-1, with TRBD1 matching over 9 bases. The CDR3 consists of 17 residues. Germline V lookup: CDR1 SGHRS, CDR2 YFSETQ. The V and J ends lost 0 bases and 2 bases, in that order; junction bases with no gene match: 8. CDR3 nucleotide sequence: TGCGCCAGCAGCTTGGGGACAGGGGCCAACTTTAACACTGAAGCTTTCTTT. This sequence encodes CASSLGTGANFNTEAFF. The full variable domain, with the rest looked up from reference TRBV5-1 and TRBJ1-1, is KAGVTQTPRYLIKTRGQQVTLSCSPISGHRSVSWYQQTPGQGLQFLFEYFSETQRNKGNFPGRFSGRQFSNSRSEMNVSTLELGDSALYLCASSLGTGANFNTEAFFGQGTRLTVV.

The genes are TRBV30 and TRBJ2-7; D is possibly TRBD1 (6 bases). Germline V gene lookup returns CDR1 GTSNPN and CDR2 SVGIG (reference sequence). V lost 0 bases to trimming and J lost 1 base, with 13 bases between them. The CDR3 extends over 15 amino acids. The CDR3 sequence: CAWSVIPGQSYEQYF. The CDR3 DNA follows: TGTGCCTGGAGTGTGATACCGGGACAATCCTACGAGCAGTACTTC. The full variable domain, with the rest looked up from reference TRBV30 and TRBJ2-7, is SQTIHQWPATLVQPVGSPLSLECTVEGTSNPNLYWYRQAAGRGLQLLFYSVGIGQISSEVPQNLSASRPQDRQFILSSKKLLLSDSGFYLCAWSVIPGQSYEQYFGPGTRLTVT.

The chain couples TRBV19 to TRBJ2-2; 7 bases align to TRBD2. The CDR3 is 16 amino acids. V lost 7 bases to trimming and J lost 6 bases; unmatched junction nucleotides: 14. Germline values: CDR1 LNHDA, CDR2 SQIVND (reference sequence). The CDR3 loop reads CASNNRGTRGAGELFF. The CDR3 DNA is TGTGCCAGTAACAACCGCGGGACTCGGGGGGCCGGGGAGCTGTTTTTT. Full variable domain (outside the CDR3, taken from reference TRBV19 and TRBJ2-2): DGGITQSPKYLFRKEGQNVTLSCEQNLNHDAMYWYRQDPGQGLRLIYYSQIVNDFQKGDIAEGYSVSREKKESFPLTVTSAQKNPTAFYLCASNNRGTRGAGELFFGEGSRLTVL.

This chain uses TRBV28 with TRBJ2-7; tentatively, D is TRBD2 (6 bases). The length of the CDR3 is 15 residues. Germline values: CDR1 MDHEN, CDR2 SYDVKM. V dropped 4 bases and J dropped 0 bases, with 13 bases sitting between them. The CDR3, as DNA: TGTGCCAGCAGTTCATCGGGGGTCAGCTCCTACGAGCAGTACTTC. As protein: CASSSSGVSSYEQYF.

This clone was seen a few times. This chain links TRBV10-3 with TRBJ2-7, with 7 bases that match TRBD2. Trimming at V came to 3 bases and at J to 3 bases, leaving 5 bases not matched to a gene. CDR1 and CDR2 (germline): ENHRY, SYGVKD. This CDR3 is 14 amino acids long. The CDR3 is CAISDVAGNYEQYF. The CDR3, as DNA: TGTGCCATCAGTGATGTAGCGGGCAACTACGAGCAGTACTTC.

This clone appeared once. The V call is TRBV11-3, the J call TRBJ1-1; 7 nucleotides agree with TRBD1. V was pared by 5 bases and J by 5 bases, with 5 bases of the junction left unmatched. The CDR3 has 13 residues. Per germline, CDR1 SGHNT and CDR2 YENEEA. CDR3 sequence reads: CASSRQGQTEAFF. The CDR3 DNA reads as TGTGCCAGCAGCCGACAGGGACAGACTGAAGCTTTCTTT. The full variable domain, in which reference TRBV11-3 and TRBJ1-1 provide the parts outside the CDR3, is EAGVVQSPRYKIIEKKQPVAFWCNPISGHNTLYWYLQNLGQGPELLIRYENEEAVDDSQLPKDRFSAERLKGVDSTLKIQPAELGDSAVYLCASSRQGQTEAFFGQGTRLTVV.